These T cell receptor beta chains were read from a single sample in a study of blood T cell repertoires in COVID-19. Sequencing used immunoSEQ multiplex PCR; TCRdb keeps in-frame clones, though not all of them. This repertoire shows 70,000 to 90,000 clones, 90% found once; its top ten account for less than 9%. Sequenced input: peripheral blood. These receptors all stem from a human donor in a cohort sampled during active COVID-19. The CDR3 runs from the conserved cysteine through the conserved F or W. A D gene is named only where the DNA matches it firmly. Where a row states a size, it is once, few, many or the class of an expanded clone; other rows omit it.

size,J,D,V,CDR3,DNA
-,TRBJ1-1,TRBD1,TRBV6-5,CASSPRGQGEAFF,TGTGCCAGCAGTCCCCGGGGACAGGGGGAAGCTTTCTTT
-,TRBJ1-1,-,TRBV28,CASSLFRGARFSTNTEAFF,TGTGCCAGCAGTTTATTTCGGGGGGCTAGATTCTCCACGAACACTGAAGCTTTCTTT
-,TRBJ1-3,-,TRBV19,CASSTTGNTIYF,TGTGCCAGTAGTACGACAGGCAACACCATATATTTT
-,TRBJ2-3,TRBD1,TRBV5-4,CASSSYRGGDTQYF,TGTGCCAGCAGCTCCTACAGGGGCGGAGATACGCAGTATTTT
-,TRBJ2-7,-,TRBV7-2,CASSLARDYEQYF,TGTGCCAGCAGCTTAGCGCGGGACTACGAGCAGTACTTC
-,TRBJ2-7,-,TRBV21-1,CASSIELDEQYF,TGTGCCAGCAGCATCGAGCTTGACGAGCAGTACTTC
once,TRBJ2-7,TRBD2,TRBV12-3/TRBV12-4,CASRAGVSYEQYF,TGTGCCAGCAGAGCGGGGGTGTCCTACGAGCAGTACTTC
few,TRBJ2-2,TRBD1,TRBV23-1,CASSRDRVSNTGELFF,TGCGCCAGTTCCCGGGACAGGGTTTCGAACACCGGGGAGCTGTTTTTT
-,TRBJ1-1,-,TRBV5-1,CASSLGGQATEAFF,TGCGCCAGCAGCTTGGGAGGGCAGGCAACTGAAGCTTTCTTT
-,TRBJ1-2,-,TRBV9,CASSVASGSYGYTF,TGTGCCAGCAGCGTAGCATCAGGGTCCTATGGCTACACCTTC
-,TRBJ1-2,-,TRBV18,CASSPLSTAANYGYTF,TGTGCCAGCTCACCACTTTCAACAGCCGCTAACTATGGCTACACCTTC
-,TRBJ2-3,-,TRBV7-9,CASSLGRISTDTQYF,TGTGCCAGCAGCTTAGGCAGAATTAGCACAGATACGCAGTATTTT
-,TRBJ2-1,TRBD2,TRBV7-9,CASSSSGGHSNEQFF,TGTGCCAGCAGCTCGAGCGGGGGACACTCGAATGAGCAGTTCTTC
-,TRBJ2-3,TRBD2,TRBV7-9,CASSQNSGTGTDTQYF,TGTGCCAGCAGCCAGAATAGCGGGACCGGCACAGATACGCAGTATTTT
-,TRBJ2-5,TRBD2,TRBV6-5,CASSYFPGGGGETQYF,TGTGCCAGCAGTTACTTTCCGGGCGGGGGTGGTGAGACCCAGTACTTC
-,TRBJ2-5,-,TRBV2,CASSGQPGPGETQYF,TGTGCCAGCAGTGGACAGCCTGGTCCGGGAGAGACCCAGTACTTC
-,TRBJ1-2,TRBD1,TRBV5-1,CASSLEGGQGAGYTF,TGCGCCAGCAGCCTCGAAGGGGGACAGGGGGCTGGCTACACCTTC
once,TRBJ2-7,-,TRBV5-1,CASSLDRDAYEQYF,TGCGCCAGCAGCTTGGACAGGGACGCGTACGAGCAGTACTTC
-,TRBJ2-3,TRBD2,TRBV2,CASSAGLAGGTDTQYF,TGTGCCAGCAGCGCCGGATTAGCGGGGGGTACAGATACGCAGTATTTT
-,TRBJ2-6,-,TRBV27,CASMRNGGANVLTF,TGTGCCAGCATGAGGAACGGCGGGGCCAACGTCCTGACTTTC
-,TRBJ1-3,TRBD1,TRBV5-6,CASSSGQGGNTIYF,TGTGCCAGCAGCTCGGGACAGGGAGGGAACACCATATATTTT
-,TRBJ2-7,TRBD2,TRBV11-2,CASSLAAGGLPEQYF,TGTGCCAGCAGCTTAGCAGCGGGGGGGCTTCCCGAGCAGTACTTC
-,TRBJ2-2,TRBD1,TRBV11-2,CASSGDRGSPSNTGELFF,TGTGCCAGCAGCGGGGACAGGGGGTCCCCGAGTAACACCGGGGAGCTGTTTTTT
-,TRBJ1-2,TRBD1,TRBV4-3,CASSQATGTATNYGYTF,TGCGCCAGCAGCCAAGCAACCGGGACAGCCACTAACTATGGCTACACCTTC
-,TRBJ2-2,-,TRBV6-1,CASSEGGMELFF,TGTGCCAGCAGTGAAGGAGGGATGGAGCTGTTTTTT
-,TRBJ1-4,TRBD1,TRBV15,CATSREGQLRTNEKLFF,TGTGCCACCAGCAGAGAGGGACAGTTGAGGACTAATGAAAAACTGTTTTTT
-,TRBJ2-3,TRBD1,TRBV14,CASSQVRQGGTDTQYF,TGTGCCAGCAGCCAAGTACGACAGGGTGGCACAGATACGCAGTATTTT
-,TRBJ1-2,-,TRBV6-5,CASSYSTIRQVLGYTF,TGTGCCAGCAGTTACTCAACCATTCGGCAGGTTCTTGGCTACACCTTC
-,TRBJ2-3,TRBD2,TRBV10-2,CASSEGSGGAGSTDTQYF,TGCGCCAGCAGTGAGGGTAGCGGGGGGGCCGGGAGCACAGATACGCAGTATTTT
-,TRBJ1-5,-,TRBV10-3,CAIGRDKNQPQHF,TGTGCCATCGGCCGGGACAAAAATCAGCCCCAGCATTTT